These 2 T cell receptor beta chains share one sample of origin, sequenced in a study of blood T cell repertoires in COVID-19. Assay: immunoSEQ multiplex PCR; the TCRdb copy retains only in-frame clones and omits some. This sample yields 45,000 to 50,000 clones, of which 86% are seen a single time; 8.5% to 10% belongs to the top ten. Sequencing was carried out using peripheral blood. All receptors derive from a human donor in a cohort sampled during active COVID-19.

The chain carries TRBV6-5 and TRBJ1-5; no firm D call. The CDR3 is made up of 12 amino acids. The V end lost 6 bases, the J end lost 4 bases, and 7 bases lay between the germline ends. The germline gives CDR1 MNHEY, CDR2 SVGAGI. The CDR3 coding sequence is TGTGCCAGCAGCATAGTAAATCAGCCCCAGCATTTT. Amino acids: CASSIVNQPQHF.

The V and J genes are TRBV7-8 and TRBJ1-3; possibly TRBD1 for D (5 bases). Trimming pared 3 bases from V and 2 bases from J, leaving 11 bases between. The CDR3 has 15 residues. Germline V gene sequence: CDR1 SGHVS, CDR2 FQNEAQ. The CDR3 DNA sequence: TGTGCCAGCAGCTTGCGTGCGGGGGCTGGAAACACCATATATTTT. Residues: CASSLRAGAGNTIYF.